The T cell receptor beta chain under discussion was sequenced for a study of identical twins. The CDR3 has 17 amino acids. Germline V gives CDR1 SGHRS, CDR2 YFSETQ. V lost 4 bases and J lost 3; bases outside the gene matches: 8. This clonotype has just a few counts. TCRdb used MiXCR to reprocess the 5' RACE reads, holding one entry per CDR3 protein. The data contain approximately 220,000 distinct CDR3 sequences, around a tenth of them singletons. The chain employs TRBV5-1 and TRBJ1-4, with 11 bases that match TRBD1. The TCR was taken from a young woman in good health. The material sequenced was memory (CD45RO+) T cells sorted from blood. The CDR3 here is CASSAGTGGPANEKLFF. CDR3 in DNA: TGCGCCAGCAGCGCGGGGACAGGGGGTCCGGCTAATGAAAAACTGTTTTTT.